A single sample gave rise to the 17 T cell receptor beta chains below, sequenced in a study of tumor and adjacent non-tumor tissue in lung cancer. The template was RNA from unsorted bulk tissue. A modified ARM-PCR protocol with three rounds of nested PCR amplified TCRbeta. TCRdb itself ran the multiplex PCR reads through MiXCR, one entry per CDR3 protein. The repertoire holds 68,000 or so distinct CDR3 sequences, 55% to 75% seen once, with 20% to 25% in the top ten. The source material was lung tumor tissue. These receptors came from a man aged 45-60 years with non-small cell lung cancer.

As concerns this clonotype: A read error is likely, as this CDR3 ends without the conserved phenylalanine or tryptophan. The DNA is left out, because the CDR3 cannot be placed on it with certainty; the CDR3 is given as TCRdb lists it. The CDR3 here is CASSFLRGQPFS. The chain links TRBV11-1 to TRBJ2-1; the table's D call TRBD1 went unverified against the DNA. CDR1 and CDR2 from the germline V gene are SGHAT and FQDESV (reference sequence). The CDR3 contains 12 residues when both ends are counted.

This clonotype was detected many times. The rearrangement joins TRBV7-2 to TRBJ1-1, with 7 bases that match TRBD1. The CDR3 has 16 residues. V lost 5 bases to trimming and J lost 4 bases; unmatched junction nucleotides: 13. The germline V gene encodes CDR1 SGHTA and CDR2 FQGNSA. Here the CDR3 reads CASSRVGGGRSTEAFF. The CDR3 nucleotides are TGTGCCAGCAGCCGAGTCGGAGGGGGCCGTAGCACTGAAGCTTTCTTT.

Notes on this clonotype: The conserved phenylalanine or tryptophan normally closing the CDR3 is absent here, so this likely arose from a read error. CDR3 residues: CSPLRWSARPQHL. The CDR3 nucleotides read TGCAGCCCCCTCCGATGGAGTGCTCGGCCCCAGCATCTT. The rearrangement links TRBV29-1 to TRBJ1-5, with D unresolved. Trimming shortened V by 8 bases and J by 9 bases, and 20 bases separated the two germline ends. There are 13 residues in the CDR3. Germline-derived CDR1 and CDR2 are SQVTM and ANQGSEA.

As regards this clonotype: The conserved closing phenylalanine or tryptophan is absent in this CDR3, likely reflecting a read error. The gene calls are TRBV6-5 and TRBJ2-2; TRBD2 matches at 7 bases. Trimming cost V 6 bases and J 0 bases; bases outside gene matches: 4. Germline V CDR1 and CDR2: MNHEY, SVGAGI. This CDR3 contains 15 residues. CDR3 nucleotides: TGTGCCAGCAGATTACTAGCGACGAACACCGGGGAGCTGTTTTCT. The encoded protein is CASRLLATNTGELFS.

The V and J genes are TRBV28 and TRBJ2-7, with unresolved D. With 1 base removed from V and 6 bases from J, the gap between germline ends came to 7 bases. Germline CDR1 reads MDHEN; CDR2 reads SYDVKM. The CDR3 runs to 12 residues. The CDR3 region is CASSLSGCEQYF. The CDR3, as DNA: TGTGCCAGCAGTTTATCCGGATGCGAGCAGTACTTC.

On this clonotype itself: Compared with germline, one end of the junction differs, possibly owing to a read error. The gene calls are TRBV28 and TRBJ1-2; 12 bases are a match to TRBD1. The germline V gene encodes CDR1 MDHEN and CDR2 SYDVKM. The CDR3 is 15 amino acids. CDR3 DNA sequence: TGCGCCAGCAGTGCCCCGGGACAGGGGGCAAATGACTACACCTTC. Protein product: CASSAPGQGANDYTF.

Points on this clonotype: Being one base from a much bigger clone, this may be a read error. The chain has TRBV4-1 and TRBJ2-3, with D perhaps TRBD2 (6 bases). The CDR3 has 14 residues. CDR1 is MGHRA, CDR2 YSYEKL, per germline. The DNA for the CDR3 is TGCGCCAGCAGCCGGGACTTACCCACAGCTACGCAGTATTTT. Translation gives CASSRDLPTATQYF.

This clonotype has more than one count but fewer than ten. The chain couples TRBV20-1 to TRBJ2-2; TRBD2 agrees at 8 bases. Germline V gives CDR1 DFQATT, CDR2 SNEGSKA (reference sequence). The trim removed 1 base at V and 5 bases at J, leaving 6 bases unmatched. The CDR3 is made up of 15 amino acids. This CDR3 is CSARASGSVTGELFF. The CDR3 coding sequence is TGCAGTGCTAGAGCGAGCGGGAGCGTAACCGGGGAGCTGTTTTTT.

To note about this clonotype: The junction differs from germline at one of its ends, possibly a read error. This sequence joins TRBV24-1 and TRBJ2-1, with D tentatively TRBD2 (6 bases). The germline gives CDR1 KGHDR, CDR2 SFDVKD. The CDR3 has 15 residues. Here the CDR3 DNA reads TGTGCCACCAGTTATCGGAGGGCCGGGGTCAATAAGCAGTTCTTC. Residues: CATSYRRAGVNKQFF.

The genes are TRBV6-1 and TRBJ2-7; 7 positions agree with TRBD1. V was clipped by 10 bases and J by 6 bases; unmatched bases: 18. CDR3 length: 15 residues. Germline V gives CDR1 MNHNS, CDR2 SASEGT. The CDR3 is CANTTIAQGRGEQYF. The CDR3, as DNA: TGTGCCAACACTACTATCGCACAGGGGAGAGGCGAGCAGTACTTC.

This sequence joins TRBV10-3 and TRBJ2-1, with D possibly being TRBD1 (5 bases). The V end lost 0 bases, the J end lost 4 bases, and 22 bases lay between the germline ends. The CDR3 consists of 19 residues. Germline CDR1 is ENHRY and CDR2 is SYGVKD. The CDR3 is CAISESVQGSPSKYNEQFF. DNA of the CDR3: TGTGCCATCAGTGAGTCGGTGCAGGGAAGCCCCTCCAAGTACAATGAGCAGTTCTTC.

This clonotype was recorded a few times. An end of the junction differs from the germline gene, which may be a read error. CDR3 DNA sequence: TGTGCCAGCAGTAACCCCACAGATACGCACTATTTT. It specifies CASSNPTDTHYF. The rearrangement joins TRBV6-6 to TRBJ2-3; no clear D. The CDR3 covers 12 residues. Germline loops: CDR1 MNHNY, CDR2 SVGAGI (reference sequence).

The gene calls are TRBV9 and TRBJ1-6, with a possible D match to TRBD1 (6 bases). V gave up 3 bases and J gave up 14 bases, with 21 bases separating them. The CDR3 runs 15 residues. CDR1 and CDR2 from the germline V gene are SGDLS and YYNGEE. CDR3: CASSETGEGNLTLHF. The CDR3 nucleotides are TGTGCCAGCAGCGAGACAGGAGAAGGTAATTTAACCCTCCACTTT.

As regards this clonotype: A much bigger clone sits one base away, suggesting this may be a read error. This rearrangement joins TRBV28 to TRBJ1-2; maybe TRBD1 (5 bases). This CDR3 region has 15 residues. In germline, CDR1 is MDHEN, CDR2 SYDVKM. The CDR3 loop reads CVSSLGTRISYGYTF. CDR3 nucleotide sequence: TGTGTCAGCAGTTTGGGGACGCGAATTTCCTATGGCTACACCTTC.

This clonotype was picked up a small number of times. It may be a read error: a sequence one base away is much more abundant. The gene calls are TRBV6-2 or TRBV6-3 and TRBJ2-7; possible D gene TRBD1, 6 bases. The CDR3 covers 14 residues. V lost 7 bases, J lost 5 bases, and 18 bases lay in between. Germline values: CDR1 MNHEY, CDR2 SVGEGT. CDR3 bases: TGTGCCAGCACCGACAGGTTACCAAGCCACGAGCAGTACTTC. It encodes CASTDRLPSHEQYF.

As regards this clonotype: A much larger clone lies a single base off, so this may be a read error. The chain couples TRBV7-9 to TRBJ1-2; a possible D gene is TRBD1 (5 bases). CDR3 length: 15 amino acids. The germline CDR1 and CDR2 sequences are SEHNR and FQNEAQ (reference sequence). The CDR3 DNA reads TGTGTCAGCAGCTTAGCGGCGGCAGGGAATCATGGCTACACCTTC. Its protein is CVSSLAAAGNHGYTF.

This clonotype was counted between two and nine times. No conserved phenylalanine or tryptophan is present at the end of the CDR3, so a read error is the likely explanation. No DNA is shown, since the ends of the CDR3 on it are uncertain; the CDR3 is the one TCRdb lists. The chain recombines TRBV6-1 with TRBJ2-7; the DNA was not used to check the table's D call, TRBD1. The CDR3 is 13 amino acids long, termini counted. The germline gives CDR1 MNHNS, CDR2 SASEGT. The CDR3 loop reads CASSLRGPREQYL.